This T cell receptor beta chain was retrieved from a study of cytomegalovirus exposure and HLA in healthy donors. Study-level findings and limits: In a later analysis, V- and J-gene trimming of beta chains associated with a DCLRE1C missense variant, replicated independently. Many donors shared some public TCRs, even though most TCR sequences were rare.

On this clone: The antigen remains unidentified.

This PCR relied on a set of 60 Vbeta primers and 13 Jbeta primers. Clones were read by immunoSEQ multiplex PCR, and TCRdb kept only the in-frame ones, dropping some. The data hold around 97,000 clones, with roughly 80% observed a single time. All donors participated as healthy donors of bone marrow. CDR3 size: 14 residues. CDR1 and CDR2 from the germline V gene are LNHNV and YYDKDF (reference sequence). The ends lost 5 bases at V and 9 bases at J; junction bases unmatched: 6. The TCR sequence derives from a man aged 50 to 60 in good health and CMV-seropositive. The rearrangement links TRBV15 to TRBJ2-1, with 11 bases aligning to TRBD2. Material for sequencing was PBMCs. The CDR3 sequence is CATSSQTSGTEQFF. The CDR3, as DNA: TGTGCCACCAGCTCTCAGACTAGCGGGACTGAGCAGTTCTTC.